This TCR beta chain is drawn from a study of T cells in Graves' hyperthyroidism and ophthalmopathy (dated by TCRdb to the late 2010s). Regarding the research as a whole: Peripheral blood was collected at initial diagnosis, before any treatment. To identify distinguishing TCR V-J signatures, a discovery cohort of around 100 patients was used, comprising 43 with Graves' ophthalmopathy and around 57 with stable Graves' hyperthyroidism. Prospective prediction of ophthalmopathy was tested in an independent validation cohort consisting of 18 hyperthyroidism patients and about 17 patients who later progressed to ophthalmopathy. For training and testing, the 100 or so patients in the discovery cohort were randomly divided in a 7:3 ratio. Thyroid tissue and blood T-cell repertoires from about six Graves' hyperthyroidism patients were also compared in the study. After blood sampling, hyperthyroidism patients were treated with methimazole at a starting dose of 30 mg daily, and ophthalmopathy patients were treated with high-dose intravenous methylprednisolone. The paper reports TCR Vbeta CDR3 sequencing of some 140 peripheral blood samples: fewer than 50 ophthalmopathy, around 80 hyperthyroidism and around 17 progressor patients. What the research found in general, with its limitations: A model built on a 13 V-J signature distinguished ophthalmopathy from stable hyperthyroidism, reaching 87.88% sensitivity and 81.08% specificity in cross-validation and 80%/75% in testing. Sample size was not statistically predetermined, and investigators were not blinded to group allocation. Most expanded thyroid clonotypes (frequency above 0.001) were also detected in blood, a finding suggesting that blood repertoires may reflect thyroid immune responses. In validation, the model predicted progression to ophthalmopathy with around 71% sensitivity and 72% to 85% specificity, a median of 6.5 months before onset.

Stable Graves' hyperthyroidism was defined as no progression to ophthalmopathy during 18 months of follow-up. Hyperthyroidism patients were aged 18 to 65 years and newly diagnosed, with disease duration of less than 2 months. Patients with uncontrolled infections, other autoimmune diseases, pregnancy or lactation were excluded. Diagnoses relied on clinical symptoms, serum thyroxine and TRAb, thyroid ultrasound and orbital computed tomography. PBMCs were separated from 8 to 10 ml of fresh peripheral blood using Ficoll-Paque density gradient centrifugation. Total RNA was extracted using Trizol reagent, and RNA quality was assessed on an Agilent 2100 Bioanalyzer. Many counts were recorded for this clonotype. The target of this receptor is not known. Nothing much larger sits one base from this clone, and base qualities are not available. TCR beta CDR3 regions were amplified from RNA transcripts. A first-round RT-PCR of the TCR CDR3 used the HTBI primer set with the Qiagen OneStep RT-PCR kit. Libraries were constructed in a second round of multiplex PCR, after which size selection and purification were performed. The libraries were sequenced on an Illumina HiSeq2000 using paired-end 100 bp reads. The authors' analysis ran thus. SOAPnuke was used to process the raw data, with reads discarded if the reads contained adapters or uncalled bases, had a mean Phred below 15, or lacked an exact constant-primer or identifier match. COPE v1.2.5 was used to merge high-quality paired reads, and clonotypes were defined as unique nucleotide sequences. Clonotypes were aligned to IMGT TRBV, TRBD and TRBJ reference segments using MiTCR v1.1. The analysis was restricted to V-J combinations with a frequency above 0.0001, which together covered 99.2% of the repertoires. The TCS score was defined as the ratio of F50 (clonal expansion) to E x V (chaos), calculated using BLOSUM62-based TCRdist between CDR3 peptides within each V-J. Welch's t-statistics and random forest reduced roughly 500 V-J features to fewer than 15, which were used in a naive Bayes classifier (R e1071). Thyroid-blood repertoire similarity was quantified with the Morisita-Horn index. Using fastp trimming at Q25 and MiXCR clonotype assembly, TCRdb reanalyzed the public sequencing data and kept in-frame beta chains. Every distinct CDR3 protein forms one entry, paired with its most common genes and DNA. It is TCRdb's table, rather than the study itself, that gives the V and J calls and clone size. The sample table records 700,000 to 850,000 distinct CDR3 sequences; 35% of these occur just once. Roughly 30% of the sample belongs to the ten largest clones.

Including the terminal cysteine and phenylalanine, the CDR3 comprises 15 residues. CDR3 DNA is the only sequence kept; it has 45 bases, read in frame from the first base. According to the germline V gene (reference sequence), CDR1 reads SEHNR and CDR2 reads FQNEAQ. The trim is 2 bases for V and 0 bases for J, with a gap of 11 bases between the germline ends. Here the chain combines TRBV7-9 and TRBJ2-7; the D gene is perhaps TRBD1, on 6 matching bases. The clonotype was recovered from a woman aged 40 to 50 with Graves' hyperthyroidism. Source material: blood. The CDR3: CASSLQGTVSYEQYF. Here is the DNA: TGTGCCAGCAGCTTACAGGGGACGGTCTCCTACGAGCAGTACTTC.